The clone carrying this T cell receptor (beta chain) was picked up many times. Its target is not known. These data come from a study of CD8 T cells in ankylosing spondylitis. J lost 4 bases, V lost 2 bases, and 18 bases had no gene match. The CDR3 is made up of 19 amino acids. The germline CDR1 and CDR2 sequences are LGHNA and YSLEER. TCRdb re-analysed the 5' RACE reads in MiXCR, keeping a single row per CDR3 protein. The table records about 220,000 distinct CDR3 sequences, 18% of them present only once. Study-level results: Characteristic, it appeared, of ankylosing spondylitis blood was a TCR beta motif of eight highly homologous variants. Reactive arthritis synovial fluid and blood previously showed some of these motif variants.

The material sequenced was blood, either unsorted or a sorted T cell fraction (not recorded which). The chain has TRBV4-3 and TRBJ2-3, with TRBD1 matching over 7 bases. The TCR comes from a male donor with ankylosing spondylitis. The CDR3 loop reads CASSQSPLRTGPPPDTQYF. CDR3 bases: TGCGCCAGCAGCCAATCTCCCCTAAGGACAGGCCCGCCCCCAGATACGCAGTATTTT.